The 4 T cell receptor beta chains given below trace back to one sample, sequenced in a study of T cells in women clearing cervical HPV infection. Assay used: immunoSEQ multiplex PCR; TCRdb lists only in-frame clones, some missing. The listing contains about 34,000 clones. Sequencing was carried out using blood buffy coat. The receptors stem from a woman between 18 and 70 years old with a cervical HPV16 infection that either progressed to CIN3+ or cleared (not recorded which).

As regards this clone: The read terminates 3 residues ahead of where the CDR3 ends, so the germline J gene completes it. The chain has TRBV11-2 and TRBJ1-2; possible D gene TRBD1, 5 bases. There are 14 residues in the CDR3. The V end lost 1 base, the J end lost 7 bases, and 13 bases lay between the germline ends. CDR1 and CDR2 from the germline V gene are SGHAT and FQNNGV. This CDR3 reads CASSLAQGRGGYTF. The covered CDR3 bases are TGTGCCAGCAGCTTAGCTCAGGGTAGGGGTGGC.

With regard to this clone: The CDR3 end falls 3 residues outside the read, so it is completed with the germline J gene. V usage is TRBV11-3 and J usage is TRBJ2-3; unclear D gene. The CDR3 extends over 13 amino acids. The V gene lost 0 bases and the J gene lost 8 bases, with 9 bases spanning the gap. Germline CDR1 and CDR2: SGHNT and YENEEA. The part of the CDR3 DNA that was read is TGTGCCAGCAGCTTAGATCTCCCCGGTACG. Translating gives CASSLDLPGT. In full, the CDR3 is CASSLDLPGTQYF.

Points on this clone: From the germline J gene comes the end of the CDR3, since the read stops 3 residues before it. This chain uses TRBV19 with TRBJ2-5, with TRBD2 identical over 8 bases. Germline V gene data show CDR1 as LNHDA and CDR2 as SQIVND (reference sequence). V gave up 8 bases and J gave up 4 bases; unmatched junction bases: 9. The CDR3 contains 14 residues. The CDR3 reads CASSNGGAGETQYF. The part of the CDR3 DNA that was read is TGTGCCAGTTCGAACGGGGGGGCCGGAGAGACC.

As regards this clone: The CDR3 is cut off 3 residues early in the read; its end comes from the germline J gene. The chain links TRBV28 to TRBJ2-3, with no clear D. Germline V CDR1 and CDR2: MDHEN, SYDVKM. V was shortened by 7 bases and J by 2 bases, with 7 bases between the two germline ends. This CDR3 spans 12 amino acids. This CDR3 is CASTKNTDTQYF. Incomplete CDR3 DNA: TGTGCCAGCACCAAAAACACAGATACG. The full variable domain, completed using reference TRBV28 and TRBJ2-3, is DVKVTQSSRYLVKRTGEKVFLECVQDMDHENMFWYRQDPGLGLRLIYFSYDVKMKEKGDIPEGYSVSREKKERFSLILESASTNQTSMYLCASTKNTDTQYFGPGTRLTVL.